The rows below give T cell receptor beta chains drawn from one sample of a study of early T cells in non-severe SARS-CoV-2 infection. TCRdb re-called the 5' RACE reads through MiXCR, storing one row per CDR3 protein. The sample includes 56,000 or so distinct CDR3 sequences, over 13% of them seen just once. This sample comprised whole blood, obtained at baseline. These receptors all come from an adult who was a healthcare worker with PCR-confirmed SARS-CoV-2 infection or an uninfected control (not recorded which). Each CDR3 is given with its conserved first and last residue. Each record gives: D gene, V gene, J gene, clone size, CDR3 protein, CDR3 DNA. D genes are given only for firm matches. Part of the rows lack a size; the others show once, few, many or a class for expanded clones.

>TRBD2|TRBV24-1|TRBJ2-3|NA
CATIGSGLADPRAADTQYF
TGTGCCACCATCGGCAGTGGACTAGCGGACCCCAGGGCGGCAGATACGCAGTATTTT
>NA|TRBV6-5|TRBJ2-2|few
CASYGWTGELFF
TGTGCCAGCTATGGCTGGACCGGGGAGCTGTTTTTT
>NA|TRBV27|TRBJ1-5|few
CASSPGRSNQPQHF
TGTGCCAGCAGTCCGGGCCGAAGCAATCAGCCCCAGCATTTT
>TRBD1|TRBV6-1|TRBJ2-7|NA
CASSEVDRVIQYF
TGTGCCAGCAGTGAAGTGGACAGGGTAATTCAGTACTTC
>TRBD1|TRBV11-2|TRBJ2-7|NA
CASSPLSRDRTYEQYF
TGTGCCAGCAGCCCCCTCTCTCGGGACAGAACCTACGAGCAGTACTTC
>TRBD2|TRBV6-1|TRBJ2-1|NA
CASSVKIAGDYNEQFF
TGTGCCAGCAGCGTTAAGATAGCGGGAGACTACAATGAGCAGTTCTTC
>NA|TRBV4-1|TRBJ2-2|few
CASSSGLSGELFF
TGCGCCAGCAGCTCAGGACTATCAGGGGAGCTGTTTTTT
>NA|TRBV3-1|TRBJ2-7|many
CASSQSFRGAYYEQYF
TGTGCCAGCAGCCAATCTTTCCGCGGGGCATACTACGAGCAGTACTTC
>NA|TRBV7-8|TRBJ2-5|many
CASSLDRETQYF
TGTGCCAGCAGCTTAGACAGAGAGACCCAGTACTTC
>NA|TRBV30|TRBJ1-2|NA
CASWTEGNYGYTF
TGTGCCTCTTGGACGGAGGGAAACTATGGCTACACCTTC
>TRBD2|TRBV28|TRBJ2-7|NA
CASSYSGLGEQYF
TGTGCCAGCAGTTACTCGGGACTAGGCGAGCAGTACTTC
>NA|TRBV20-1|TRBJ2-7|NA
CSATSVEQYF
TGCAGTGCTACTTCCGTAGAGCAGTACTTC
>NA|TRBV12-3/TRBV12-4|TRBJ2-3|many
CASTPSRESTDTQYF
TGTGCCAGCACCCCGTCTAGAGAGTCCACAGATACGCAGTATTTT
>TRBD1|TRBV5-4|TRBJ2-1|few
CASSSGTTRGTGEQFF
TGTGCCAGCAGCTCGGGTACTACCAGGGGGACGGGTGAGCAGTTCTTC
>TRBD2|TRBV6-4|TRBJ2-3|NA
CASSDSSGRATDTQYF
TGTGCCAGCAGTGACTCGAGCGGGAGGGCCACAGATACGCAGTATTTT
>NA|TRBV7-2|TRBJ1-5|many
CASSLRGNQPQHF
TGTGCCAGCAGCTTAAGAGGCAATCAGCCCCAGCATTTT
>TRBD2|TRBV7-3|TRBJ2-7|few
CASSLGAGAREQYF
TGTGCCAGCAGCTTAGGGGCGGGAGCGCGAGAGCAGTACTTC
>TRBD1|TRBV6-6|TRBJ2-2|NA
CASSSPPQGATGELFF
TGTGCCAGCAGTTCCCCTCCTCAGGGGGCGACCGGGGAGCTGTTTTTT
>NA|TRBV12-3/TRBV12-4|TRBJ1-1|many
CASSQAGSRNTEAFF
TGTGCCAGCAGCCAAGCCGGGAGCCGGAACACTGAAGCTTTCTTT
>TRBD1|TRBV6-1|TRBJ1-2|few
CASSATGGIGYTF
TGTGCCAGCAGTGCCACAGGGGGCATAGGCTACACCTTC
>TRBD2|TRBV7-2|TRBJ2-7|many
CAVPRWASGSLRGSEQYF
TGTGCCGTACCTAGGTGGGCTAGCGGGAGCCTAAGGGGGAGCGAGCAGTACTTC
>NA|TRBV6-1|TRBJ1-1|many
CASSELGHPWTEAFF
TGTGCCAGCAGTGAATTGGGGCACCCTTGGACTGAAGCTTTCTTT
>NA|TRBV10-3|TRBJ2-2|many
CAISGEQPTGELFF
TGTGCCATCAGTGGAGAACAGCCCACCGGGGAGCTGTTTTTT
>NA|TRBV3-1|TRBJ2-5|NA
CASSQWDASEGGQETQYF
TGTGCCAGCAGCCAATGGGATGCCTCCGAAGGGGGCCAAGAGACCCAGTACTTC
>NA|TRBV30|TRBJ1-1|NA
CAWKGRTEAFF
TGTGCCTGGAAAGGGCGGACTGAAGCTTTCTTT
>NA|TRBV12-3/TRBV12-4|TRBJ2-3|few
CASSLNGGSPQYF
TGTGCCAGCAGTTTAAATGGTGGGAGTCCGCAGTATTTT
>TRBD2|TRBV28|TRBJ2-3|NA
CASRTERDGADTQYF
TGTGCCAGCAGAACCGAGCGGGACGGCGCAGATACGCAGTATTTT
>NA|TRBV20-1|TRBJ1-5|many
CSARPGGNQPQHF
TGCAGTGCTAGACCCGGGGGCAATCAGCCCCAGCATTTT
>TRBD2|TRBV29-1|TRBJ2-7|NA
CSGEVSGRAVEQYF
TGCAGCGGTGAAGTGAGCGGGAGGGCCGTCGAGCAGTACTTC
>TRBD2|TRBV6-2/TRBV6-3|TRBJ2-3|few
CAIKAGGRTDTQYF
TGTGCCATCAAAGCGGGGGGGAGAACAGATACGCAGTATTTT
>TRBD1|TRBV6-1|TRBJ2-5|few
CASSEALAGGETQYF
TGTGCCAGCAGTGAAGCGCTTGCAGGGGGAGAGACCCAGTACTTC
>TRBD2|TRBV20-1|TRBJ2-7|NA
CSARRAGVTYEQYF
TGCAGTGCTAGAAGAGCGGGGGTGACCTACGAGCAGTACTTC
>TRBD2|TRBV28|TRBJ2-7|many
CASTASLLAGGHPSLEQYF
TGTGCCAGCACAGCTAGTCTCCTAGCGGGAGGGCATCCCTCTCTCGAGCAGTACTTC
>NA|TRBV12-3/TRBV12-4|TRBJ2-7|many
CASGTKTDSYEQYF
TGTGCCAGCGGCACTAAGACAGACTCCTACGAGCAGTACTTC
>NA|TRBV28|TRBJ1-5|NA
CASSSPSSGHSNQPQHF
TGTGCCAGCAGTTCACCTTCTTCGGGGCATAGCAATCAGCCCCAGCATTTT
>NA|TRBV10-3|TRBJ1-3|NA
CAISESLSTGNTIYF
TGTGCCATCAGTGAGTCTCTGAGTACTGGAAACACCATATATTTT